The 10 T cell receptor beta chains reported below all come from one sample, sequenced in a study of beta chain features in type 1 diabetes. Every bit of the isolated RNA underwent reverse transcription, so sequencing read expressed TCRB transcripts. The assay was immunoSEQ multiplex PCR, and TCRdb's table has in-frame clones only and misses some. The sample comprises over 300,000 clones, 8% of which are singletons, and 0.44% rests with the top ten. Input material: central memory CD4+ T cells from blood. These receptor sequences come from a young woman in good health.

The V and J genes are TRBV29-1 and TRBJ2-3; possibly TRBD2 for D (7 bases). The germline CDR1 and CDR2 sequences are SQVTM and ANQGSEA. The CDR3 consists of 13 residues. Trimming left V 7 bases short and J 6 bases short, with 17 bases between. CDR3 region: CSAGASGLDTQYF. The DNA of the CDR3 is TGCAGCGCGGGGGCTAGCGGACTCGATACGCAGTATTTT.

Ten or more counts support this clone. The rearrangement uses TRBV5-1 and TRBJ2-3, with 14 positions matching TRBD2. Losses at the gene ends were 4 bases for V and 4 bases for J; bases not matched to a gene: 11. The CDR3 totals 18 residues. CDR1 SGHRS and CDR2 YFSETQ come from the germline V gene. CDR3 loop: CASSPSIGLAGGSDTQYF. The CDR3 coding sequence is TGCGCCAGCAGCCCGTCAATCGGACTAGCGGGAGGATCAGATACGCAGTATTTT.

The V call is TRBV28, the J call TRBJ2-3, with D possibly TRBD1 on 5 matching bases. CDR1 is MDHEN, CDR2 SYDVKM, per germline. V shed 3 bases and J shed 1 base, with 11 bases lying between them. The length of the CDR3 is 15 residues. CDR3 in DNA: TGTGCCAGCAGTTTTGGGGTACAGGGCACAGATACGCAGTATTTT. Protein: CASSFGVQGTDTQYF.

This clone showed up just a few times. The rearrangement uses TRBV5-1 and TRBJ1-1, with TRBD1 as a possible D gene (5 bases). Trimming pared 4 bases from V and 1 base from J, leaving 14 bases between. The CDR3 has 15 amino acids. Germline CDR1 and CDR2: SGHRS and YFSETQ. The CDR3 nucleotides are TGCGCCAGCAGCATCCAGGGTACGGGGAACACTGAAGCTTTCTTT. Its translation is CASSIQGTGNTEAFF.

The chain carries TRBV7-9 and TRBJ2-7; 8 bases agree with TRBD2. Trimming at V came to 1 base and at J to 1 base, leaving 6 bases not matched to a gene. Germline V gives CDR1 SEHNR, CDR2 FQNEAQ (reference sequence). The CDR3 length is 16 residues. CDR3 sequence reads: CASSLERSGISYEQYF. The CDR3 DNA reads TGTGCCAGCAGCTTAGAACGTAGCGGGATATCCTACGAGCAGTACTTC.

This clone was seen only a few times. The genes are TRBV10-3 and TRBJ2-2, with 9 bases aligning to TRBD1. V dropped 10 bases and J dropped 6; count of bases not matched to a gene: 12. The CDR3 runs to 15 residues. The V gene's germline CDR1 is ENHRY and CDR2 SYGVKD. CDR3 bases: TGTGCCACCCAAGATGGGACAGGGCTGGCCGGGGAGCTGTTTTTT. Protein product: CATQDGTGLAGELFF.

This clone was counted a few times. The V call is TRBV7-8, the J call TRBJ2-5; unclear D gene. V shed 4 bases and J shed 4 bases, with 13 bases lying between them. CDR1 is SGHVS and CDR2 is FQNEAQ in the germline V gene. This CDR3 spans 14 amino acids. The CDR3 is CASSSQTWGETQYF. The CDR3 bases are TGTGCCAGCAGCTCACAAACTTGGGGAGAGACCCAGTACTTC.

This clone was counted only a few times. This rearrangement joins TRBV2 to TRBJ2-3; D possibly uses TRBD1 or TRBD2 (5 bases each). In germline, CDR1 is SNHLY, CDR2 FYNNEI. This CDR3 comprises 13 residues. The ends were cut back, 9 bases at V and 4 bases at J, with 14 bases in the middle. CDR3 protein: CARTMGTSDTQYF. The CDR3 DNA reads TGTGCCAGAACAATGGGGACGTCAGATACGCAGTATTTT.

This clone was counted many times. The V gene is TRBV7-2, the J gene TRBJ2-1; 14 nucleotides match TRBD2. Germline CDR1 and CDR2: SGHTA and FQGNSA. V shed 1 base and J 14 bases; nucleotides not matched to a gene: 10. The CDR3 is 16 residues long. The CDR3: CASSLVGGLAGDMEFF. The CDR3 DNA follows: TGTGCCAGCAGCTTAGTCGGGGGACTAGCGGGAGACATGGAGTTCTTC.

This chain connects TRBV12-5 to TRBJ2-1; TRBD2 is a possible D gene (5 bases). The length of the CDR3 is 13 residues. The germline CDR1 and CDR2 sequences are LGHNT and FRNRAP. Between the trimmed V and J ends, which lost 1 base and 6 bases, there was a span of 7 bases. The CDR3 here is CASGLGGANEQFF. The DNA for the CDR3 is TGTGCTAGTGGTTTGGGGGGAGCCAATGAGCAGTTCTTC. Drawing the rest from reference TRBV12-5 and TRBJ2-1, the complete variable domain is DARVTQTPRHKVTEMGQEVTMRCQPILGHNTVFWYRQTMMQGLELLAYFRNRAPLDDSGMPKDRFSAEMPDATLATLKIQPSEPRDSAVYFCASGLGGANEQFFGPGTRLTVL.